This T cell receptor beta chain was captured in a study of identical twins. Findings of the study overall: Models underestimated how often monozygotic twins shared out-of-frame TCR alpha. The analysis was cross-sectional rather than longitudinal within donors.

TCRdb re-called the 5' RACE reads through MiXCR, storing one row per CDR3 protein. The sample consists of roughly 250,000 distinct CDR3 sequences, over 11% of them appearing once. All donors were healthy Caucasians. The CDR3 runs 16 residues. Looked up from germline, CDR1 is LGHNA and CDR2 is YSLEER. V was shortened by 4 bases and J by 2 bases, with 12 bases between the two germline ends. Comment on this clonotype: Its antigen remains unidentified.

This receptor was obtained from a woman aged 18-29 years in good health. Sequenced: memory (CD45RO+) T cells sorted from blood. The chain has TRBV4-3 and TRBJ2-6, with D maybe TRBD1 (6 bases). The CDR3 here is CASSPSGAAGANVLTF. CDR3 nucleotide sequence: TGCGCCAGCAGCCCTTCAGGGGCCGCTGGGGCCAACGTCCTGACTTTC.